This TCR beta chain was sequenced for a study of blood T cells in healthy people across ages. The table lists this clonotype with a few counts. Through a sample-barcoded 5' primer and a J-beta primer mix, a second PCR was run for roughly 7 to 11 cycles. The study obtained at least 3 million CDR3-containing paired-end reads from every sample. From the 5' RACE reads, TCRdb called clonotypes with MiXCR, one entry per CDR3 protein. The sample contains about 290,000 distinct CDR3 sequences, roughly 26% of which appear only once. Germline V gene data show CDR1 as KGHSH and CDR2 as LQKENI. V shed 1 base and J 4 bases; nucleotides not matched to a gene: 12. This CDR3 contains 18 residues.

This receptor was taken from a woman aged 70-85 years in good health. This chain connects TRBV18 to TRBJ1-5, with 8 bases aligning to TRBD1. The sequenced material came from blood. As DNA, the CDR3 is TGTGCCAGCTCACCACGGGCGGCGCCCAGGGGGCTAAATCAGCCCCAGCATTTT. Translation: CASSPRAAPRGLNQPQHF.